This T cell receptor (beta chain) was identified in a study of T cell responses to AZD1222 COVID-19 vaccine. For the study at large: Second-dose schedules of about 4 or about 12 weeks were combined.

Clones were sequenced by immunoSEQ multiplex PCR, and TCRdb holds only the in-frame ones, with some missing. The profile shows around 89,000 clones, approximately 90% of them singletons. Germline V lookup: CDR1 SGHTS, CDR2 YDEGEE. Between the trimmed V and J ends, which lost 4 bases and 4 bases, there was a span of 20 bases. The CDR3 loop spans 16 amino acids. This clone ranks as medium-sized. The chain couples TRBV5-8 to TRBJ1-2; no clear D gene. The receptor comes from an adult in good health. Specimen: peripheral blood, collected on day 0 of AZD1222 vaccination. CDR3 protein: CASSTVVPGRIYGYTF. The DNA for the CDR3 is TGTGCCAGCAGCACGGTCGTTCCCGGGAGGATCTATGGCTACACCTTC. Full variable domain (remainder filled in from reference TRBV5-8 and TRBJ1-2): EAGVTQSPTHLIKTRGQQATLRCSPISGHTSVYWYQQALGLGLQFLLWYDEGEERNRGNFPPRFSGRQFPNYSSELNVNALELEDSALYLCASSTVVPGRIYGYTFGSGTRLTVV.